The subject of this entry is one TCR beta chain. The record originates from a study of a mutant IDH1 vaccine in newly diagnosed glioma. The table came from immunoSEQ multiplex PCR; TCRdb's copy has only in-frame clones and leaves some out. This table holds fewer than 100,000 clones, approximately 90% found once. Germline V gene data show CDR1 as SGDLS and CDR2 as YYNGEE. The CDR3 runs 14 residues. Trimming removed 0 bases at V and 3 bases at J, with 8 bases between. The time point was: baseline, week 1 (first vaccination visit). Treatment noted: pre-vaccination baseline after standard-of-care therapy. This material consisted of PBMCs, taken from a glioma patient treated with radiotherapy, temozolomide or both. J is TRBJ2-3 and V is TRBV9; D call uncertain. The sequence was collected from a woman between 45 and 65 years old with glioma. CDR3 bases: TGTGCCAGCAGCGTAGTTGGGCGGACAGATACGCAGTATTTT. Translation: CASSVVGRTDTQYF.